The 9 T cell receptor beta chains reported below all come from one sample, sequenced in a study of a mutant IDH1 vaccine in newly diagnosed glioma. The time point: week 23, last vaccination. The study gave 300 ug of mutant IDH1 20-mer peptide per vaccine dose, with topical imiquimod. For these TCRs, the target antigens are not known. Clones were sequenced by immunoSEQ multiplex PCR, and TCRdb holds only the in-frame ones, with some missing. Here the sample spans tens of thousands of clones, around 80% being singletons. The sequencing here drew on PBMCs, taken from a glioma patient whose treatment included an IDH1 peptide vaccine. The origin of the receptors is a man aged 40-49 years with glioma.

This sequence joins TRBV6-5 and TRBJ2-7; TRBD1 agrees at 7 bases. CDR1 is MNHEY and CDR2 is SVGAGI in the germline V gene. CDR3 length: 14 amino acids. J lost 3 bases, V lost 7 bases, and 9 bases had no gene match. CDR3 coding DNA: TGTGCCAGCAATCAGAGGGGGCCCTACTACGAGCAGTACTTC. Its protein is CASNQRGPYYEQYF.

This rearrangement joins TRBV15 to TRBJ2-3, with 7 bases aligning to TRBD2. The V and J ends lost 3 bases and 2 bases, in that order; junction bases with no gene match: 2. Germline assignment: CDR1 LNHNV and CDR2 YYDKDF (reference sequence). CDR3 length equals 14 residues. CDR3 bases: TGTGCCACCAGCAGCCGGGACTACACAGATACGCAGTATTTT. Translating gives CATSSRDYTDTQYF.

The rearrangement uses TRBV25-1 and TRBJ2-1, with D tentatively TRBD2 (5 bases). Germline V CDR1 and CDR2: MGHDK, SYGVNS. V lost 5 bases to trimming and J lost 4 bases, with 12 bases between them. The CDR3 consists of 14 residues. The DNA for the CDR3 is TGTGCCAGCAGTTATTCTAGCATTTACAATGAGCAGTTCTTC. Protein sequence: CASSYSSIYNEQFF. Drawing the rest from reference TRBV25-1 and TRBJ2-1, the complete variable domain is EADIYQTPRYLVIGTGKKITLECSQTMGHDKMYWYQQDPGMELHLIHYSYGVNSTEKGDLSSESTVSRIRTEHFPLTLESARPSHTSQYLCASSYSSIYNEQFFGPGTRLTVL.

The V and J genes are TRBV19 and TRBJ1-2, with D perhaps matching TRBD1 (6 bases). The germline gives CDR1 LNHDA, CDR2 SQIVND (reference sequence). V lost 3 bases to trimming and J lost 1 base, with 12 bases between them. The CDR3 totals 15 residues. The CDR3 reads CASSMVRTVNYGYTF. The CDR3 DNA reads TGTGCCAGTAGTATGGTCCGGACAGTTAACTATGGCTACACCTTC.

This chain links TRBV7-9 with TRBJ2-4; D perhaps matches TRBD2 (5 bases). Germline V gene lookup returns CDR1 SEHNR and CDR2 FQNEAQ (reference sequence). The germline V and J ends were trimmed by 5 bases and 2 bases, with 13 bases remaining between them. The CDR3 extends over 15 amino acids. The CDR3 here is CASSGGGSTKNIQYF. The CDR3 DNA follows: TGTGCCAGCAGCGGCGGCGGGTCGACCAAAAACATTCAGTACTTC.

V gene TRBV2 combines with J gene TRBJ2-1, with 7 bases that match TRBD1. J lost 8 bases, V lost 6 bases, and 7 bases had no gene match. Germline-derived CDR1 and CDR2 are SNHLY and FYNNEI. The CDR3 runs 13 residues. This CDR3 reads CASRWGQTDEQFF. The CDR3 region has the DNA TGTGCCAGCAGATGGGGACAGACCGATGAGCAGTTCTTC.

The chain links TRBV2 to TRBJ2-5; D not resolved. Trimming shortened V by 7 bases and J by 1 base, and 10 bases separated the two germline ends. This CDR3 contains 13 residues. From germline, CDR1 is SNHLY and CDR2 FYNNEI. Here the CDR3 DNA reads TGTGCCAGCAATCCCCCGTTCCAAGAGACCCAGTACTTC. Residues: CASNPPFQETQYF.

CDR3 amino acids: CASGGGAAGANVLTF. CDR3 DNA sequence: TGTGCCAGCGGCGGGGGGGCGGCTGGGGCCAACGTCCTGACTTTC. The V call is TRBV27, the J call TRBJ2-6; TRBD2 aligns across 9 bases. V gave up 8 bases and J gave up 2 bases; unmatched junction bases: 4. CDR3 length: 15 amino acids. Per germline, CDR1 MNHEY and CDR2 SMNVEV (reference sequence). The whole variable domain, filled in from reference TRBV27 and TRBJ2-6, reads EAQVTQNPRYLITVTGKKLTVTCSQNMNHEYMSWYRQDPGLGLRQIYYSMNVEVTDKGDVPEGYKVSRKEKRNFPLILESPSPNQTSLYFCASGGGAAGANVLTFGAGSRLTVL.

Only one count was recorded for this clone. This chain connects TRBV9 to TRBJ2-3, with 8 positions matching TRBD2. This CDR3 has 14 amino acids. The J segment lost 3 bases and the V segment lost 7 bases, leaving 7 bases of the junction unmatched. Germline V gene lookup returns CDR1 SGDLS and CDR2 YYNGEE. CDR3 nucleotide sequence: TGTGCCAGCGCCGTAGCGGGGAAGACAGATACGCAGTATTTT. Encoded protein: CASAVAGKTDTQYF.